These 30 T cell receptor beta chains were all obtained from the same sample, sequenced in a study of tumor-infiltrating lymphocytes in primary liver carcinoma. Making TCR beta cDNA involved approximately 480 ng total RNA and a constant-region primer. Three nested multiplex PCR rounds of slightly modified ARM-PCR generated TCR beta libraries. A C-beta reverse primer and TRBV1-TRBV30 forward primers served in each of the first two PCR rounds, at ten to eleven cycles apiece. In TCRdb, the multiplex PCR reads were re-called with MiXCR into one record per CDR3 protein. The table shows some 190,000 distinct CDR3 sequences, with roughly 60% occurring only once. Extraction also yielded germline DNA, while blood RNA was obtained from unsorted whole blood. The sequenced material came from peripheral blood. All receptors come from a middle-aged man with primary liver carcinoma and hepatitis B virus infection.

This clonotype was detected only a few times. V and J are TRBV10-1 and TRBJ2-1; 8 nucleotides match TRBD2. The CDR3 has 16 amino acids. CDR1 and CDR2 (germline): WNHNN, SYGVQD (reference sequence). V dropped 3 bases and J dropped 4; count of bases not matched to a gene: 8. CDR3 in amino acids: CASSDKLAVGYNEQFF. CDR3 DNA sequence: TGCGCCAGCAGTGACAAACTAGCGGTGGGGTACAATGAGCAGTTCTTC.

The rearrangement uses TRBV23-1 and TRBJ2-7; 13 bases agree with TRBD2. TRBV23-1 carries the ORF label, with uncertain function. V lost 4 bases, J lost 0 bases, and 9 bases stayed unmatched. The CDR3 totals 18 residues. The CDR3 bases are TGCGCCAGCAGTCCAGATGGGACTAGCGGGAAGAGCTCCTACGAGCAGTACTTC. Protein: CASSPDGTSGKSSYEQYF.

This clonotype was recorded many times. The chain combines TRBV6-5 with TRBJ1-1; D not certain. The CDR3 extends over 15 amino acids. Germline values: CDR1 MNHEY, CDR2 SVGAGI. Trimming took 2 bases from V and 1 from J, leaving 11 bases between them. The CDR3 DNA sequence: TGTGCCAGCAGTTACCTCGGGAGAGAGAACACTGAAGCTTTCTTT. Translation gives CASSYLGRENTEAFF.

This clonotype was detected many times. The chain recombines TRBV11-2 with TRBJ2-5, with a possible D match to TRBD2 (6 bases). Germline lookup yields CDR1 SGHAT and CDR2 FQNNGV. This CDR3 comprises 14 residues. The V end was cut by 6 bases, the J end by 2 bases, with 13 bases between. CDR3 sequence (DNA): TGTGCCAGCAGGTGGGCCGGGACTCAAGAGACCCAGTACTTC. Amino acid sequence: CASRWAGTQETQYF.

Worth noting for this clonotype: Given a much more abundant clone one base away, this may be a read error. This chain uses TRBV4-1 with TRBJ2-5; TRBD2 aligns across 7 bases. The CDR3 consists of 13 residues. Germline assignment: CDR1 MGHRA and CDR2 YSYEKL. DNA of the CDR3: TGCGCCAGCAGCCCGGGACTAATGGAGACCCGGTACTTC. It encodes CASSPGLMETRYF.

Worth noting for this clonotype: A much bigger clone sits one base away, suggesting this may be a read error. The gene calls are TRBV6-5 and TRBJ2-5; perhaps TRBD2 as D (6 bases). Germline V gene data show CDR1 as MNHEY and CDR2 as SVGAGI. Trimming took off 7 bases at V and 7 bases at J, with 16 bases between the two ends. CDR3 length: 13 residues. The CDR3: CASKEGMGVTQYF. As DNA, the CDR3 is TGTGCCAGCAAGGAGGGGATGGGGGTGACCCAGTACTTC.

The chain recombines TRBV6-5 with TRBJ2-7; perhaps TRBD2 as D (5 bases). Trimming shortened V by 1 base and J by 5 bases, and 15 bases separated the two germline ends. The V gene's germline CDR1 is MNHEY and CDR2 SVGAGI. There are 15 residues in the CDR3. The CDR3 DNA reads TGTGCCAGCAGTTACTACCGGGAAAGGGTTGACGAGCAGTACTTC. This codes for CASSYYRERVDEQYF.

This clonotype was counted at least ten times. The chain recombines TRBV11-2 with TRBJ2-5; D may be TRBD2 (6 bases). The V gene lost 5 bases and the J gene lost 2 bases, with 12 bases spanning the gap. Per the germline V gene, CDR1 is SGHAT and CDR2 is FQNNGV. This CDR3 comprises 14 residues. DNA of the CDR3: TGTGCCAGCAGCAATTTAGCGGATCAAGAGACCCAGTACTTC. This encodes CASSNLADQETQYF.

This clonotype was seen more than once but under ten times. The junction departs from the called germline gene at one end, perhaps through a read error. The V and J genes are TRBV16 and TRBJ2-1, with 9 nucleotides matching TRBD2. CDR1 is KGHSY and CDR2 is FQNENV in the germline V gene. The CDR3 is made up of 15 amino acids. The DNA of the CDR3 is TGTGCCAGCAACCAAGTAGCGGGAGAGGTAGATGAGCAGTTCTTT. It codes for CASNQVAGEVDEQFF.

This chain links TRBV6-5 with TRBJ2-7, with no clear D. Looked up from germline, CDR1 is MNHEY and CDR2 is SVGAGI. V lost 7 bases and J 0 bases, leaving 13 bases between the germline ends. CDR3 length equals 14 residues. In DNA form, the CDR3 reads TGTGCCAGCAACCCCTCGCAGGCCTCCTACGAGCAGTACTTC. Translation gives CASNPSQASYEQYF.

The genes are TRBV4-1 and TRBJ1-3; no clear D. V lost 1 base and J lost 2, with 18 bases in between. Germline CDR1 is MGHRA and CDR2 is YSYEKL. There are 18 residues in the CDR3. The CDR3, as DNA: TGCGCCAGCAGCCAAGGTGCGAGGCTCCCAAAACCTGGAAACACCATATATTTT. This encodes CASSQGARLPKPGNTIYF.

A note on this clonotype: At one of its ends the junction is not consistent with the germline gene, which may arise from a read error. The chain is built from TRBV11-2 and TRBJ2-7; D unclear. The CDR3 loop spans 13 amino acids. Germline-derived CDR1 and CDR2 are SGHAT and FQNNGV. CDR3 DNA: TGTGCCTGCAGCTTAGGGTTCTCATACGAGCAGTACTTC. It encodes CACSLGFSYEQYF.

Ten or more counts support this clonotype. V usage is TRBV11-2 and J usage is TRBJ2-1, with 11 positions matching TRBD2. The V gene's germline CDR1 is SGHAT and CDR2 FQNNGV. The CDR3 has 15 residues. V lost 5 bases and J lost 4; bases outside the gene matches: 4. The CDR3 loop is CASSLGTSGYNEQFF. The DNA of the CDR3 is TGTGCCAGCAGCCTCGGGACTAGCGGTTACAATGAGCAGTTCTTC.

The J gene is TRBJ2-5, the V gene TRBV5-6, with D tentatively TRBD2 (5 bases). This CDR3 spans 16 amino acids. Germline values: CDR1 SGHDT, CDR2 YYEEEE. V lost 4 bases and J lost 3, with 19 bases in between. The CDR3 DNA reads TGTGCCAGCAGCGTCCCGGGATGGTTGCGGAAAGAGACCCAGTACTTC. Translated, it gives CASSVPGWLRKETQYF.

The chain recombines TRBV30 with TRBJ2-3; D is undetermined. Trimming removed 3 bases from V and 0 bases from J, with 10 bases in between. Per the germline V gene, CDR1 is GTSNPN and CDR2 is SVGIG (reference sequence). The CDR3 runs 14 residues. Written as DNA, the CDR3 is TGTGCCTGGAGCCCCCCGCCTAGCACAGATACGCAGTATTTT. The encoded protein is CAWSPPPSTDTQYF.

In its sample, this clonotype was seen many times. This chain links TRBV11-2 with TRBJ2-3, with TRBD2 matching 10 bases. Germline lookup yields CDR1 SGHAT and CDR2 FQNNGV. The J segment lost 4 bases and the V segment lost 5 bases, leaving 6 bases of the junction unmatched. CDR3 size: 15 residues. This chain's CDR3 is CASSHGSGRADTQYF. The CDR3 coding sequence is TGTGCCAGCAGCCACGGGAGCGGGAGGGCAGATACGCAGTATTTT.

This chain links TRBV6-7 with TRBJ2-7; TRBD1 aligns across 9 bases. TRBV6-7 is labeled an ORF, and its function is uncertain. The CDR3 has 16 amino acids. The CDR3 protein is CVEQGQQGAPLDEQYF. DNA of the CDR3: TGTGTCGAACAGGGCCAACAGGGGGCCCCTCTCGACGAGCAGTACTTC.

On this clonotype itself: With a much larger clone just one base away, this may be a read error. The chain recombines TRBV11-3 with TRBJ2-7; D is unresolved. CDR1 SGHNT and CDR2 YENEEA come from the germline V gene. Trimming shortened V by 7 bases and J by 7 bases, and 17 bases separated the two germline ends. The length of the CDR3 is 13 residues. The CDR3 is CASMGRQVKEQYF. The CDR3 nucleotides are TGTGCCAGCATGGGCCGCCAAGTTAAGGAGCAGTACTTC.

This clonotype was counted a few times. The J gene is TRBJ2-3, the V gene TRBV29-1; 10 positions agree with TRBD1. Germline CDR1 and CDR2: SQVTM and ANQGSEA. V gave up 5 bases and J gave up 2 bases; unmatched junction bases: 4. This CDR3 region has 14 residues. The CDR3 DNA reads as TGCAGCGTTCATGACAGGGGGCACACAGATACGCAGTATTTT. Protein product: CSVHDRGHTDTQYF.

The V gene is TRBV5-6, the J gene TRBJ2-1; TRBD1 is a possible D gene (6 bases). The V and J ends lost 2 bases and 3 bases respectively, with 9 bases between them. Germline assignment: CDR1 SGHDT and CDR2 YYEEEE. The CDR3 is made up of 14 amino acids. This chain's CDR3 is CASSFTGSYNEQFF. The CDR3 nucleotides are TGTGCCAGCAGCTTCACAGGGAGCTACAATGAGCAGTTCTTC.

This sequence joins TRBV6-6 and TRBJ1-2; unclear D gene. Germline lookup yields CDR1 MNHNY and CDR2 SVGAGI (reference sequence). Trimming removed 7 bases at V and 2 bases at J, with 20 bases between. This CDR3 comprises 16 residues. CDR3: CASTPVGGNSNYGYTF. The CDR3 DNA sequence: TGTGCCAGCACCCCGGTGGGTGGAAATTCAAACTATGGCTACACCTTC.

This chain uses TRBV29-1 with TRBJ2-7; a weak D match, TRBD2 (5 bases). The CDR3 has 13 amino acids. The germline CDR1 and CDR2 sequences are SQVTM and ANQGSEA. The V and J ends lost 3 bases and 2 bases respectively, with 11 bases between them. The CDR3: CSVEASGTYEQYF. The CDR3 DNA sequence: TGCAGCGTTGAGGCTTCGGGGACCTACGAGCAGTACTTC.

Concerning this clonotype: At one end the junction does not follow the germline gene, possibly because of a read error. The chain couples TRBV14 to TRBJ1-6, with D unclear. Germline V gene lookup returns CDR1 SGHDN and CDR2 FVKESK. This CDR3 comprises 16 residues. CDR3 DNA sequence: TGTACCAGCAGCCAGGAATACGGGATCTCTAATTCACCCCTCCACTTT. This sequence encodes CTSSQEYGISNSPLHF.

Turning to this clonotype: One end of the junction fails to match germline, which may point to a read error. This chain links TRBV6-5 with TRBJ1-4; maybe TRBD1 (6 bases). Germline V gives CDR1 MNHEY, CDR2 SVGAGI. The CDR3 loop spans 14 amino acids. CDR3: CANRAGGGDEELFF. The CDR3 nucleotides read TGTGCCAACAGGGCGGGGGGGGGTGATGAAGAACTGTTTTTT.

The rearrangement uses TRBV4-1 and TRBJ2-2; possible D gene TRBD1, 6 bases. The V end lost 4 bases, the J end lost 2 bases, and 11 bases lay between the germline ends. Germline CDR1 and CDR2: MGHRA and YSYEKL. The CDR3 loop spans 15 amino acids. The chain's CDR3 is CASSLTGTNTGELFF. For the CDR3, the DNA is TGCGCCAGCAGCCTAACAGGGACCAACACCGGGGAGCTGTTTTTT.

Remarks on this clonotype: One end of the junction fails to match germline, which may point to a read error. The chain has TRBV29-1 and TRBJ1-1; TRBD1 is a possible D gene (5 bases). This CDR3 spans 13 amino acids. Looked up from germline, CDR1 is SQVTM and CDR2 is ANQGSEA. CDR3 sequence (DNA): TGCAGGGTCCGGGACGATTGGAACACTGAAGCTCTCTTT. Its translation: CRVRDDWNTEALF.

The chain has TRBV11-2 and TRBJ2-1; 14 bases align to TRBD2. From germline, CDR1 is SGHAT and CDR2 FQNNGV. The ends lost 6 bases at V and 8 bases at J; junction bases unmatched: 9. The CDR3 length is 16 residues. The CDR3 nucleotides are TGTGCCAGCAGTCTTAGACTAGCGGGAGGGCCGGATGAGCAGTTCTTC. Amino acids: CASSLRLAGGPDEQFF.

This clonotype was found many times. This rearrangement joins TRBV11-3 to TRBJ2-2; 9 bases align to TRBD1. The CDR3 has 15 amino acids. With V trimmed by 4 bases and J by 1 base, 1 base remained unmatched. CDR1 and CDR2 from the germline V gene are SGHNT and YENEEA. In nucleotides, the CDR3 is TGTGCCAGCAGCTCGGGACAGGGGAACACCGGGGAGCTGTTTTTT. Its translation is CASSSGQGNTGELFF.

Regarding this clonotype: Being one base from a much bigger clone, this may be a read error. The chain recombines TRBV6-2 or TRBV6-3 with TRBJ2-1, with D perhaps assigned TRBD1 or TRBD2 (5 bases each). Germline lookup yields CDR1 MNHEY and CDR2 SVGEGT. Trimming shortened V by 10 bases and J by 5 bases, and 15 bases separated the two germline ends. CDR3 length: 13 amino acids. CDR3 DNA sequence: TGTGCCAACACACCGGGACCTAACAATGAGCAGTTCTTC. Translating gives CANTPGPNNEQFF.

This chain connects TRBV5-1 to TRBJ1-6; D is perhaps TRBD1 (6 bases). The V gene's germline CDR1 is SGHRS and CDR2 YFSETQ. Trimming left V 4 bases short and J 10 bases short, with 12 bases between. There are 13 residues in the CDR3. The CDR3, as DNA: TGCGCCAGCAGCGCAGGGGTTGAATCACCCCTCCACTTT. Translating gives CASSAGVESPLHF.